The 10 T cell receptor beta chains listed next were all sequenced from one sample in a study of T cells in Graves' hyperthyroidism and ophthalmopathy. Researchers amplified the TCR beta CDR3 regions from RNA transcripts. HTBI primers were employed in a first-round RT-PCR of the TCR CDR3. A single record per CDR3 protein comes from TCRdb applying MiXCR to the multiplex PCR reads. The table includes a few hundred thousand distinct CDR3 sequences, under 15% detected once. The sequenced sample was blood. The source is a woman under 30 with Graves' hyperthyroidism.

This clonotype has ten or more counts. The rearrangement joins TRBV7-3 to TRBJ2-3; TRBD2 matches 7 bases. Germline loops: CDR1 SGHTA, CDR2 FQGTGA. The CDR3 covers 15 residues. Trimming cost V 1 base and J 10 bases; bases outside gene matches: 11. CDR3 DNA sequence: TGTGCCAGCAGCTTAAGCGGGAGCAACGCCGGGCCGCAGTATTTT. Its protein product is CASSLSGSNAGPQYF.

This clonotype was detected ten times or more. This CDR3 is CASSWGLSTDTQYF. CDR3 nucleotides: TGTGCCAGCAGCTGGGGACTCAGCACAGATACGCAGTATTTT. The chain links TRBV12-3 or TRBV12-4 to TRBJ2-3, with a weak D call TRBD2 (6 bases). CDR3 size: 14 residues. Between the trimmed V and J ends, which lost 6 bases and 0 bases, there was a span of 10 bases.

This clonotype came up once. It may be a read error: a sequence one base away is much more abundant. As DNA, the CDR3 is TGTGCCAGCAGTCGGGGACAGGGGACCGACGAGCAGTACTTC. It encodes CASSRGQGTDEQYF. The V call is TRBV6-1, the J call TRBJ2-7; 10 bases agree with TRBD1. The CDR3 spans 14 residues. The junction had 6 bases not matched to a gene; V was cut back by 5 bases and J by 5 bases. The germline V gene encodes CDR1 MNHNS and CDR2 SASEGT.

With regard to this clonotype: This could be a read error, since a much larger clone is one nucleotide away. The CDR3 DNA follows: TGTGCCAGCAGCGTAATAGCGGGAGTGCCTGGGGATGAGCAGTTCTTC. This encodes CASSVIAGVPGDEQFF. The chain links TRBV9 to TRBJ2-1; the match to TRBD2 covers 9 bases. V lost 1 base to trimming and J lost 8 bases; unmatched junction nucleotides: 10. The V gene's germline CDR1 is SGDLS and CDR2 YYNGEE. The CDR3 extends over 16 amino acids.

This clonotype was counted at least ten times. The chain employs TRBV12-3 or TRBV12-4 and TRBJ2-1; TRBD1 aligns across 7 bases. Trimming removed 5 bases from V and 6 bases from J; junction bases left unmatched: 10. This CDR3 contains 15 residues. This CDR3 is CASSTWTRGSNEQFF. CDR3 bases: TGTGCCAGCAGTACCTGGACCAGGGGGTCCAATGAGCAGTTCTTC.

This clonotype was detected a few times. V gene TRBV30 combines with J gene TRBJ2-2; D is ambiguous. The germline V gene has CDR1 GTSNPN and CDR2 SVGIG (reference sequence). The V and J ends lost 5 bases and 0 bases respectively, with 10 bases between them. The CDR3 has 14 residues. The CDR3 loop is CAWGRVTNTGELFF. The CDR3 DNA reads TGTGCCTGGGGACGGGTTACGAACACCGGGGAGCTGTTTTTT.

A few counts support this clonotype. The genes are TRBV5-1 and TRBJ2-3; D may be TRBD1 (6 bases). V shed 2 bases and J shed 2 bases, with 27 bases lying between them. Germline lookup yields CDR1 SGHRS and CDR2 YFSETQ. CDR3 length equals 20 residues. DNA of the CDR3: TGCGCCAGCAGCTTTACAGGGCAGTGGGAACGCGGTTCGCACACAGATACGCAGTATTTT. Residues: CASSFTGQWERGSHTDTQYF.

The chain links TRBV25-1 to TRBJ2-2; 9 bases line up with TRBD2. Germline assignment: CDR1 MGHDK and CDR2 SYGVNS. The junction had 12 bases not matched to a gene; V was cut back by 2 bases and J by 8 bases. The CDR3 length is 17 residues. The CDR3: CASSEPGLARGGGELFF. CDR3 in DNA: TGTGCCAGCAGTGAACCCGGACTAGCGAGAGGTGGGGGGGAGCTGTTTTTT.

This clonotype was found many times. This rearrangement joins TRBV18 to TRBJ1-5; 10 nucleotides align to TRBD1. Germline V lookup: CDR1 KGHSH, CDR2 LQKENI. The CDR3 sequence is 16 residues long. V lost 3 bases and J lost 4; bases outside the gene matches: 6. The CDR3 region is CASSPTRDRGNQPQHF. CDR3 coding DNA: TGTGCCAGCTCACCGACCCGGGACAGGGGAAATCAGCCCCAGCATTTT.

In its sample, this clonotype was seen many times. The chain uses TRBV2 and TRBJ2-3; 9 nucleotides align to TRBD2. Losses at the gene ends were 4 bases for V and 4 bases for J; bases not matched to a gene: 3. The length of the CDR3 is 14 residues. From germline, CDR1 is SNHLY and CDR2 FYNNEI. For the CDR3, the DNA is TGTGCCAGCAGTGTTAGCGGGAGCGCAGATACGCAGTATTTT. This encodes CASSVSGSADTQYF.